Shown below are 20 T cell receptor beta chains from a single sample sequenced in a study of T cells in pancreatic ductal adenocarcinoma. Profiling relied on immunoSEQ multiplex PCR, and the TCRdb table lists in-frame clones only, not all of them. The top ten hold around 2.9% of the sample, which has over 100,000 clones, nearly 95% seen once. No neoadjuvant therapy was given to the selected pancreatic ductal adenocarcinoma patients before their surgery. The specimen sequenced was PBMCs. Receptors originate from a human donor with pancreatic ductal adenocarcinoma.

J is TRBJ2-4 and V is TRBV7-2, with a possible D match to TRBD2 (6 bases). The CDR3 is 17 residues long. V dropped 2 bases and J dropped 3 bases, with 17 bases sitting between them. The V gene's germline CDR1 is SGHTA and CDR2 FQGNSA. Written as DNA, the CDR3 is TGTGCCAGCAGCTTACTTGGGGAGGTAGGCGGCAAAAACATTCAGTACTTC. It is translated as CASSLLGEVGGKNIQYF.

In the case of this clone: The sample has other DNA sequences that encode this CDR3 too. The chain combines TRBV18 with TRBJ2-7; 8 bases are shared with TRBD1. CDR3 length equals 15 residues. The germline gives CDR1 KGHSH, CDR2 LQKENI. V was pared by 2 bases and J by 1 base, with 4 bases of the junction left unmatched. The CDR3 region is CASSPGTGSSYEQYF. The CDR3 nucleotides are TGTGCCAGCTCACCAGGGACAGGTTCTTCCTACGAGCAGTACTTC.

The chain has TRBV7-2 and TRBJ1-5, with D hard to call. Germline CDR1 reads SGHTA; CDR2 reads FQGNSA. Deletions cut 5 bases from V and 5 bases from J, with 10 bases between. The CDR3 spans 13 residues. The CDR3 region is CASSPRLDQPQHF. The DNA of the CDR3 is TGTGCCAGCAGCCCCAGGCTTGATCAGCCCCAGCATTTT.

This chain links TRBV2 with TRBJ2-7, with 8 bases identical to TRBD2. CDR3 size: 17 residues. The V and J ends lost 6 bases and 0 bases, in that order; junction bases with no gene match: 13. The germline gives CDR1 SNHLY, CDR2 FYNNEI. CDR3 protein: CASSEPLLAVSSYEQYF. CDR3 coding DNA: TGTGCCAGCAGCGAACCCTTACTAGCGGTGAGCTCCTACGAGCAGTACTTC. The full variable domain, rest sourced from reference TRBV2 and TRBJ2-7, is EPEVTQTPSHQVTQMGQEVILRCVPISNHLYFYWYRQILGQKVEFLVSFYNNEISEKSEIFDDQFSVERPDGSNFTLKIRSTKLEDSAMYFCASSEPLLAVSSYEQYFGPGTRLTVT.

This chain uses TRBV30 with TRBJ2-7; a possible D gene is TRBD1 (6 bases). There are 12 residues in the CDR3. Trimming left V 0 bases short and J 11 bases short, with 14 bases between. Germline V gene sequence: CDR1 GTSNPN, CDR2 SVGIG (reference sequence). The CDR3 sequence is CAWSVQQGRKYF. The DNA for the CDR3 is TGTGCCTGGAGTGTTCAACAGGGTCGGAAGTACTTC. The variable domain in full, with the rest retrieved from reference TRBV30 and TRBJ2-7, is SQTIHQWPATLVQPVGSPLSLECTVEGTSNPNLYWYRQAAGRGLQLLFYSVGIGQISSEVPQNLSASRPQDRQFILSSKKLLLSDSGFYLCAWSVQQGRKYFGPGTRLTVT.

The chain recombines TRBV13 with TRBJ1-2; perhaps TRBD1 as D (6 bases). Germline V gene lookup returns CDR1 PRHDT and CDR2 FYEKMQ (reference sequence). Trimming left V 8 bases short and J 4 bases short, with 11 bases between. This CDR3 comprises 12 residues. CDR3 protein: CASGQSFYGYTF. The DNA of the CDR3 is TGTGCCAGCGGACAGTCTTTCTATGGCTACACCTTC.

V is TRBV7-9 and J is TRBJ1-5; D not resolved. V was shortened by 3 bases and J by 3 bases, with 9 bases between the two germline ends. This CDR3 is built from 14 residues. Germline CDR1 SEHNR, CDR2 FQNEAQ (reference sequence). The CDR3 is CASSFGEDNQPQHF. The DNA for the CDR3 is TGTGCCAGCAGCTTCGGGGAAGACAATCAGCCCCAGCATTTT.

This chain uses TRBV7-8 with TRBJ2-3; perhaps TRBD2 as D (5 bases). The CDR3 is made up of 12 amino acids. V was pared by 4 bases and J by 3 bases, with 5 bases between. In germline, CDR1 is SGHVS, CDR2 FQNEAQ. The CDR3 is CASSSGTDTQYF. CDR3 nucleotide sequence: TGTGCCAGCAGCTCGGGGACAGATACGCAGTATTTT.

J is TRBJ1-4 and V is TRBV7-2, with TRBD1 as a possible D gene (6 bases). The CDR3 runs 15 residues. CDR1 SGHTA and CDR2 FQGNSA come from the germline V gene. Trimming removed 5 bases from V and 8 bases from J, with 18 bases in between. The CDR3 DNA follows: TGTGCCAGCAGCAACCGGGGCCCGAGGGGGGAAAAACTGTTTTTT. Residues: CASSNRGPRGEKLFF.

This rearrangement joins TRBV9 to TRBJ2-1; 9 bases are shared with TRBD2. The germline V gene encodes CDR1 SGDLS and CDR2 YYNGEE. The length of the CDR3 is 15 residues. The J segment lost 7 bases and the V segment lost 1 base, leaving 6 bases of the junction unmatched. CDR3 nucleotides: TGTGCCAGCAGCGTATTAGCGGGAGTGGTAAATGAGCAGTTCTTC. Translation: CASSVLAGVVNEQFF.

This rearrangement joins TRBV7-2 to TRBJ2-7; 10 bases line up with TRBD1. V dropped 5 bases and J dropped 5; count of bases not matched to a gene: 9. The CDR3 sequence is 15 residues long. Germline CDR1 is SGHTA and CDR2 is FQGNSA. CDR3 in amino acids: CASSRLGQGGNEQYF. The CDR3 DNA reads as TGTGCCAGCAGCCGACTCGGACAGGGGGGCAACGAGCAGTACTTC.

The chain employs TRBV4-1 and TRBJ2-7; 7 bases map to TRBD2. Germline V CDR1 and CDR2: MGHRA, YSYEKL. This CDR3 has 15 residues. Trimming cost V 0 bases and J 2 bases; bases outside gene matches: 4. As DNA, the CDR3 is TGCGCCAGCAGCCAAGACCCCGGGACTACCTACGAGCAGTACTTC. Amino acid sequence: CASSQDPGTTYEQYF.

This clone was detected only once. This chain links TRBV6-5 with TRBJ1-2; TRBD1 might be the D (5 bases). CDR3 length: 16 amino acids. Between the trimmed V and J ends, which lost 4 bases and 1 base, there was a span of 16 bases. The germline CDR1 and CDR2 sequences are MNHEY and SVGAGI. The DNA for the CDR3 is TGTGCCAGCAGTTCCCCAGGGAACACGTATAACTATGGCTACACCTTC. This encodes CASSSPGNTYNYGYTF.

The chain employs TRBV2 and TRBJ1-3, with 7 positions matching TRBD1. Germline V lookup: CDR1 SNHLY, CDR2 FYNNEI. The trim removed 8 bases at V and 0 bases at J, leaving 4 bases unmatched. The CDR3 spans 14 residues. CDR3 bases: TGTGCCAGCGGACAGGCAAGCTCTGGAAACACCATATATTTT. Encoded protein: CASGQASSGNTIYF.

The CDR3 protein is CASSLPLADPYNEQFF. CDR3 bases: TGTGCCAGCAGCCTACCTTTAGCGGACCCCTACAATGAGCAGTTCTTC. The chain recombines TRBV5-4 with TRBJ2-1; perhaps TRBD2 as D (6 bases). Trimming removed 4 bases from V and 2 bases from J, with 16 bases in between. The length of the CDR3 is 16 residues. CDR1 SGHNT and CDR2 YYREEE come from the germline V gene (reference sequence). Filled out from reference TRBV5-4 and TRBJ2-1, the complete variable domain reads ETGVTQSPTHLIKTRGQQVTLRCSSQSGHNTVSWYQQALGQGPQFIFQYYREEENGRGNFPPRFSGLQFPNYSSELNVNALELDDSALYLCASSLPLADPYNEQFFGPGTRLTVL.

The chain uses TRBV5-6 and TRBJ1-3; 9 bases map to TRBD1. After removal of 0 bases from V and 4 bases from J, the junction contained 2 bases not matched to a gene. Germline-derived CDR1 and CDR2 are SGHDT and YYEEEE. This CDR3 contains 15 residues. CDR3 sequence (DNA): TGTGCCAGCAGCTTGGGGGACAGGGTCGGAAACACCATATATTTT. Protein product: CASSLGDRVGNTIYF.

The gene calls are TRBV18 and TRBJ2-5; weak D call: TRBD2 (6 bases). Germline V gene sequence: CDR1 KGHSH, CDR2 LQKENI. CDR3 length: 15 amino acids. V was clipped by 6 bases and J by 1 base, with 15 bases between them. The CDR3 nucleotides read TGTGCCAGCTCGCTCCTGGAGGGCCCCCAAGAGACCCAGTACTTC. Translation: CASSLLEGPQETQYF.

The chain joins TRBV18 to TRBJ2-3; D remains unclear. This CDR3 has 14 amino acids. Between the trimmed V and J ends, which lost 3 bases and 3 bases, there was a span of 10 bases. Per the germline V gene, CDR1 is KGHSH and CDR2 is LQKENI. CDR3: CASSPTEPTDTQYF. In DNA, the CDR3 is TGTGCCAGCTCACCGACGGAGCCTACAGATACGCAGTATTTT.

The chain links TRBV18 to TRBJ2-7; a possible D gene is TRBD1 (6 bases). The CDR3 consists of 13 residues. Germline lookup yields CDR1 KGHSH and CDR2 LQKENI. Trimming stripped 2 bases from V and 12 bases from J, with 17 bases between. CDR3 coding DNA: TGTGCCAGCTCACCAGGCAGGGACACCCTTCCGTACTTC. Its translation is CASSPGRDTLPYF.

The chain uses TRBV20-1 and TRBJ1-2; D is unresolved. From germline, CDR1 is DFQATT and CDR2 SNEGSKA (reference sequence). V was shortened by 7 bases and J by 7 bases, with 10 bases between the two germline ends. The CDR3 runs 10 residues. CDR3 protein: CSVPPRGYTF. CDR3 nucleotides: TGCAGTGTCCCCCCCCGTGGCTACACCTTC.